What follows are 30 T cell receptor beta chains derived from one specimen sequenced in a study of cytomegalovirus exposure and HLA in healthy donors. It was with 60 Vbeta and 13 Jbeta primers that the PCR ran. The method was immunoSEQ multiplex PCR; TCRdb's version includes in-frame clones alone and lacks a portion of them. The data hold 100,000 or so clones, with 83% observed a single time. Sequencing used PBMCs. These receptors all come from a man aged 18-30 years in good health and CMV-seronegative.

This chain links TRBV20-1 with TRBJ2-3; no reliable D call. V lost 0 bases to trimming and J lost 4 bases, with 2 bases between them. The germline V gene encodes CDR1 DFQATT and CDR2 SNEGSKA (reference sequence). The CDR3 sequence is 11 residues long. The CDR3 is CSARDSDTQYF. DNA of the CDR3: TGCAGTGCTAGAGACTCAGATACGCAGTATTTT.

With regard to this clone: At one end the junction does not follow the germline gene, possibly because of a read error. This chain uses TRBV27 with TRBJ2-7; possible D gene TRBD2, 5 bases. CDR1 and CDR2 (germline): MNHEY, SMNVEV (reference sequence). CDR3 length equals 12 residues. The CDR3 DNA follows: TGTGTCAGCGGTCCTAGCTCCTACGAGCAGTACTTC. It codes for CVSGPSSYEQYF.

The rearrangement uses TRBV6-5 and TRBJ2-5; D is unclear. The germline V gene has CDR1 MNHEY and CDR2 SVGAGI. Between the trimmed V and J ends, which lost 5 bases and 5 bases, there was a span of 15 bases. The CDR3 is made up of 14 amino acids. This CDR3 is CASSRKRERETQYF. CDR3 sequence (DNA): TGTGCCAGCAGTCGAAAGCGTGAGAGGGAGACCCAGTACTTC.

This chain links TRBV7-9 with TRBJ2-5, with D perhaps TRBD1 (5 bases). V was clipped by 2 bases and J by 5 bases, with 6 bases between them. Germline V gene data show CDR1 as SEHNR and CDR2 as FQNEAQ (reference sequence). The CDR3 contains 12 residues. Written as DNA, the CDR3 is TGTGCCAGCAGCTTATACAGGGAGACCCAGTACTTC. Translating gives CASSLYRETQYF.

The CDR3 loop reads CASSGGGIYEQYF. CDR3 DNA sequence: TGTGCCAGCAGCGGCGGAGGAATCTACGAGCAGTACTTC. The V and J genes are TRBV14 and TRBJ2-7; D might be TRBD2 (5 bases). Germline assignment: CDR1 SGHDN and CDR2 FVKESK. The ends were cut back, 5 bases at V and 3 bases at J, with 11 bases in the middle. The CDR3 is 13 amino acids. Based on the CDR3 plus reference TRBV14 and TRBJ2-7, the full variable domain is EAGVTQFPSHSVIEKGQTVTLRCDPISGHDNLYWYRRVMGKEIKFLLHFVKESKQDESGMPNNRFLAERTGGTYSTLKVQPAELEDSGVYFCASSGGGIYEQYFGPGTRLTVT.

The CDR3 reads CASSLEYGGGQYF. The CDR3 DNA sequence: TGTGCCAGCAGCTTAGAATACGGGGGTGGGCAGTATTTT. The chain carries TRBV11-2 and TRBJ2-3; maybe TRBD2 (6 bases). Trimming stripped 0 bases from V and 11 bases from J, with 12 bases between. Germline V lookup: CDR1 SGHAT, CDR2 FQNNGV. The CDR3 spans 13 residues.

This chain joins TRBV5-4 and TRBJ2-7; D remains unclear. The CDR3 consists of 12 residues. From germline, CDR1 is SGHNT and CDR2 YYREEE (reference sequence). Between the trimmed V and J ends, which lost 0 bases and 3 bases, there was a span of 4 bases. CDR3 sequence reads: CASSLDYYEQYF. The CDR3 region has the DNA TGTGCCAGCAGCTTGGACTACTACGAGCAGTACTTC.

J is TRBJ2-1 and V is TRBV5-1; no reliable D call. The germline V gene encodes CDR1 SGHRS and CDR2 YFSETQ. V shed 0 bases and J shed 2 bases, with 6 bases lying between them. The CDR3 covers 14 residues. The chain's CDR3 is CASSLVAPYNEQFF. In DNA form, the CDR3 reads TGCGCCAGCAGCTTGGTGGCCCCCTACAATGAGCAGTTCTTC.

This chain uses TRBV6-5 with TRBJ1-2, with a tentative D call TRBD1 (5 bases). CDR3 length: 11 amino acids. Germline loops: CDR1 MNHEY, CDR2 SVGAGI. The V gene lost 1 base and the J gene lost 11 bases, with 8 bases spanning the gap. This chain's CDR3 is CASSYLGGYTF. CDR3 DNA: TGTGCCAGCAGTTACTTGGGGGGTTACACCTTC.

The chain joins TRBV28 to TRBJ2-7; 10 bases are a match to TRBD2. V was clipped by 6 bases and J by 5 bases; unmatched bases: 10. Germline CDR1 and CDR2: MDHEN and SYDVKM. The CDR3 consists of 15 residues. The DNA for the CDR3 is TGTGCCAGCAGATCCACTAGCGGGGTCGATGACGAGCAGTACTTC. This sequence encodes CASRSTSGVDDEQYF.

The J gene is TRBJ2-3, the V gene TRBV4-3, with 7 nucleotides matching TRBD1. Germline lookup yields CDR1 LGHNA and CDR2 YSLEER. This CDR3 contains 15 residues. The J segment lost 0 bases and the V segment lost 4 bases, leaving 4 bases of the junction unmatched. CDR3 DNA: TGCGCCAGCAGCCCCGGGACAGTGAGCACAGATACGCAGTATTTT. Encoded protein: CASSPGTVSTDTQYF.

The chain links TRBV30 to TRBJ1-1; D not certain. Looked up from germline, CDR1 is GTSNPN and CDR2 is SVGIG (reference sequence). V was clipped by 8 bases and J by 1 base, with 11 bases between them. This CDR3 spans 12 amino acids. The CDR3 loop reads CARRQPNTEAFF. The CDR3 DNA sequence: TGTGCCCGAAGACAACCGAACACTGAAGCTTTCTTT.

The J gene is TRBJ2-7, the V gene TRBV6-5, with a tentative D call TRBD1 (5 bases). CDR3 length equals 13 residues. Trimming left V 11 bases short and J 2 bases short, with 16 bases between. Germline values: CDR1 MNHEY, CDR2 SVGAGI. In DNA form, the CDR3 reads TGTGCCTCCTTCGGCCAGGGTCCCTACGAGCAGTACTTC. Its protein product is CASFGQGPYEQYF.

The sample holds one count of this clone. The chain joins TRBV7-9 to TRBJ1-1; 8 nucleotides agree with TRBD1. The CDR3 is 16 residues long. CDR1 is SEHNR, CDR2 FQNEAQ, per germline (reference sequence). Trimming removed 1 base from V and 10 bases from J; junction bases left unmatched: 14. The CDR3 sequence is CASSLEPGQEEFIAFF. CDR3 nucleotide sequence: TGTGCCAGCAGCTTAGAACCGGGACAGGAGGAGTTTATAGCTTTCTTT.

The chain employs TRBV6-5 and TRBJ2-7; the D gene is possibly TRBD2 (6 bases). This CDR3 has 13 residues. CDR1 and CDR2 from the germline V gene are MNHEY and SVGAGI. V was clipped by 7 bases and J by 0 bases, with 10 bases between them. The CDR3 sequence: CASTPGVSYEQYF. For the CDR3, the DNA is TGTGCCAGCACCCCGGGAGTCTCCTACGAGCAGTACTTC.

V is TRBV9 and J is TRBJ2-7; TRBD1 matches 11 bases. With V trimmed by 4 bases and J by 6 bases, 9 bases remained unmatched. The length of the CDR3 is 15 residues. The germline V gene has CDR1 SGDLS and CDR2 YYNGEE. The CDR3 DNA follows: TGTGCCAGCAGCCCTACAGGACAGGGGGCGGGCGAGCAGTACTTC. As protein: CASSPTGQGAGEQYF.

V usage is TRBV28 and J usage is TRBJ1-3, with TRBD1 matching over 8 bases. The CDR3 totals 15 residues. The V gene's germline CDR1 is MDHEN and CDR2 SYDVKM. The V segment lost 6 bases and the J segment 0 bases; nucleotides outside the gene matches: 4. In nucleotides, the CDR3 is TGTGCCAGCAGCTCCGACAGGGGCTCTGGAAACACCATATATTTT. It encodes CASSSDRGSGNTIYF.

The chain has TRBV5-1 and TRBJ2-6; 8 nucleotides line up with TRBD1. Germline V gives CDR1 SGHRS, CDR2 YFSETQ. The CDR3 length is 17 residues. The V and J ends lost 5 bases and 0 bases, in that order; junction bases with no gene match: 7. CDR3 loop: CASSIGQGTSGANVLTF. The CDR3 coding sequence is TGCGCCAGCAGTATAGGACAGGGTACCTCTGGGGCCAACGTCCTGACTTTC.

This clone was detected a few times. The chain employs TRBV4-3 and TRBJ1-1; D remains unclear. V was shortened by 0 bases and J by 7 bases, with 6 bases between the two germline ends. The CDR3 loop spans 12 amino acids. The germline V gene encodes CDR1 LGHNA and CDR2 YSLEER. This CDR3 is CASSQDPGEAFF. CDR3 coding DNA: TGCGCCAGCAGCCAAGATCCGGGTGAAGCTTTCTTT.

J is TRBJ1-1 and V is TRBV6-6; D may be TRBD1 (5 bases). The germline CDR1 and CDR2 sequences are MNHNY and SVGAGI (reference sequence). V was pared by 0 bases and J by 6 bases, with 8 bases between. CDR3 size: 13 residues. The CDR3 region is CASSYSSRAEAFF. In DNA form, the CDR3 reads TGTGCCAGCAGTTACTCATCCAGGGCTGAAGCTTTCTTT.

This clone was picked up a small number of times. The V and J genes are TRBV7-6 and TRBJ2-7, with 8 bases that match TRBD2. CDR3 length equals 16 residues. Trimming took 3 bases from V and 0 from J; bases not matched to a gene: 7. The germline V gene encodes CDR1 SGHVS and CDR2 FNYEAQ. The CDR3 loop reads CASSLGSGTTSYEQYF. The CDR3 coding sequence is TGTGCCAGCAGCTTGGGTAGCGGGACTACCTCCTACGAGCAGTACTTC.

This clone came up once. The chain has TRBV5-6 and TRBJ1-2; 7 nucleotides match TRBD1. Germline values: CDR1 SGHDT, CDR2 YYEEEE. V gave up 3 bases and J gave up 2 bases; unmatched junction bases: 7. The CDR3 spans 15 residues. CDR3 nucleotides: TGTGCCAGCAGCTCTCCAAGGGACAGAAACTATGGCTACACCTTC. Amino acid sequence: CASSSPRDRNYGYTF.

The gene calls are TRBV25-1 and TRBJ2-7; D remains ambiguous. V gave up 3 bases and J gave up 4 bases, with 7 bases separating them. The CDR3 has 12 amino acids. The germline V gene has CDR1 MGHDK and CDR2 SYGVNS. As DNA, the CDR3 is TGTGCCAGCAGTGACCTAGAATACGAGCAGTACTTC. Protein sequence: CASSDLEYEQYF.

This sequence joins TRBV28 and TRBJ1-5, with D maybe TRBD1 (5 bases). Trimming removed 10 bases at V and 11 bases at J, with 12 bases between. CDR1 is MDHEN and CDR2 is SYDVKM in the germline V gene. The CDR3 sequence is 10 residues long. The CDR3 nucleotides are TGTGCCACCTCGGGGGAGACCCAGCATTTT. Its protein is CATSGETQHF.

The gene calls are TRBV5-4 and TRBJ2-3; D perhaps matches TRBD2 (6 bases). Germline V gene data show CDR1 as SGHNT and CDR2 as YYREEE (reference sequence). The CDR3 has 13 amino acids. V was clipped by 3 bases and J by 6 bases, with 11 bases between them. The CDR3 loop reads CASSWDLPDTQYF. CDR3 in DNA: TGTGCCAGCAGCTGGGACTTGCCCGATACGCAGTATTTT.

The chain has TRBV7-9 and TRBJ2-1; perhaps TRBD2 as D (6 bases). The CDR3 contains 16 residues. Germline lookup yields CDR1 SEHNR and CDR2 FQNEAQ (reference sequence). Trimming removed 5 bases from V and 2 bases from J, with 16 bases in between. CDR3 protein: CASSQRLVGPYNEQFF. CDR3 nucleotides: TGTGCCAGCAGCCAGCGACTAGTTGGCCCCTACAATGAGCAGTTCTTC.

CDR3 sequence (DNA): TGTGCCAGCAGTCCCGGGACAAACTATGGCTACACCTTC. It encodes CASSPGTNYGYTF. The chain has TRBV7-2 and TRBJ1-2; the D gene is possibly TRBD1 (6 bases). Germline V gives CDR1 SGHTA, CDR2 FQGNSA. The germline V and J ends were trimmed by 6 bases and 2 bases, with 10 bases remaining between them. The CDR3 is 13 amino acids.

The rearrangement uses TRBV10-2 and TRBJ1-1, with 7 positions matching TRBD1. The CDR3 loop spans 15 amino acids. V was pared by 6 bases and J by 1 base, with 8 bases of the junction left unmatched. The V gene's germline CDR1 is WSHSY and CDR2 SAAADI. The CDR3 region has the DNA TGCGCCAGCAGAAAAGGGGGGACAGCGAACACTGAAGCTTTCTTT. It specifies CASRKGGTANTEAFF.

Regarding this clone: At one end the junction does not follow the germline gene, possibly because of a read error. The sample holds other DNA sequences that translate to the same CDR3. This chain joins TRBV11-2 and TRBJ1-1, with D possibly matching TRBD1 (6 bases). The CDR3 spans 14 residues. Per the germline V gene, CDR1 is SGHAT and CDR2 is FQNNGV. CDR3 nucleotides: TGTGCCAGCAGCCCTTCGACGGGGGGCACTGAGGCTTTCTTT. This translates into CASSPSTGGTEAFF.

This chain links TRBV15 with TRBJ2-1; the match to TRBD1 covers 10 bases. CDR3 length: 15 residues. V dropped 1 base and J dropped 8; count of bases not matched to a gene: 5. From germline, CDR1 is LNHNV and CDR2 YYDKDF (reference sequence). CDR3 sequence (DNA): TGTGCCACCAGCAGAGTCCGACAGGGGGCTGATGAGCAGTTCTTC. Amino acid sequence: CATSRVRQGADEQFF.